This T cell receptor (beta chain) was captured by sequencing in a study of radiotherapy plus CTLA-4 blockade in lung cancer. About this clone: What it binds is unknown.

Whole-study findings and limits: Clones of tumor-derived TCRs expanded in blood after radiotherapy plus ipilimumab.

Here immunoSEQ multiplex PCR was the method, and the copy in TCRdb shows in-frame clones only, minus some. In the table there are fewer than 35,000 clones, around 75% of which are singletons. Per germline, CDR1 MDHEN and CDR2 SYDVKM. The ends lost 2 bases at V and 0 bases at J; junction bases unmatched: 1. The CDR3 contains 15 residues. The chain carries TRBV28 and TRBJ2-3, with 8 bases fitting TRBD2. The TCR sequence derives from a human donor with non-small cell lung cancer that progressed on radiotherapy plus ipilimumab. The sequenced sample was peripheral blood, obtained from a patient treated with radiotherapy plus ipilimumab. CDR3 amino acids: CASSLRGGSTDTQYF. CDR3 DNA: TGTGCCAGCAGTTTACGCGGGGGGAGCACAGATACGCAGTATTTT.